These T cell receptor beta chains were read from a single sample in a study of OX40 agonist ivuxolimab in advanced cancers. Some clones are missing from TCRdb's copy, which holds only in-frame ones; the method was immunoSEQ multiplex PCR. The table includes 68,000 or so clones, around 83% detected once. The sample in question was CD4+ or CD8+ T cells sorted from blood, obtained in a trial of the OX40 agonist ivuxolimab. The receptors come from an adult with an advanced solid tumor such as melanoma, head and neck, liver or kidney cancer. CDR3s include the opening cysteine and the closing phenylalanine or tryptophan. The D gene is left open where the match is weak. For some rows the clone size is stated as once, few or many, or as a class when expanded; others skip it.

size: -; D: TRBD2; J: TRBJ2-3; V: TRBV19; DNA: TGTGCCAGTAGTATAGAGCGACTAGCGGGGGTTGATACGCAGTATTTT; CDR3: CASSIERLAGVDTQYF
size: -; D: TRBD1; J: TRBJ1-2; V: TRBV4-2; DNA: TGTGCCAGCAGCCAGGCCGGGACAGACTATGGCTACACCTTC; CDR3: CASSQAGTDYGYTF
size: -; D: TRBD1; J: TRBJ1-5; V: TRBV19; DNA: TGTGCCAGTAGTATAGGACCAGGGGGCAGTCAGCCCCAGCATTTT; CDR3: CASSIGPGGSQPQHF
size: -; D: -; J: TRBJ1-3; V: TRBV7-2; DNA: TGTGCCAGCAGCTTAGAAACCAGCTCTGGAAACACCATATATTTT; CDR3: CASSLETSSGNTIYF
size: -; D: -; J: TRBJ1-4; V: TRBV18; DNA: TGTGCCAGCTCACCAGGAATTGATGAAAAACTGTTTTTT; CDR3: CASSPGIDEKLFF
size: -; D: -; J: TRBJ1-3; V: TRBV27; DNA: TGTGCCAGCAGTTTATCTCCGGGGAGTAATGGAAACACCATATATTTT; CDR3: CASSLSPGSNGNTIYF
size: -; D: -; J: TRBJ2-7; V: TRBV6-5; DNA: TGTGCCAGCAGTTACTCTATTTCCGGGGACGAGCAGTACTTC; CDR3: CASSYSISGDEQYF
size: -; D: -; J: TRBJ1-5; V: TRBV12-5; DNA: TGTGCTAGTGGTTTCAGTGGGGGCAATCAGCCCCAGCATTTT; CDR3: CASGFSGGNQPQHF
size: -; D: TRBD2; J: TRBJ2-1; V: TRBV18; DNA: TGTGCCAGCTCTTACGAGCGGGGGGGCATCAATGAGCAGTTCTTC; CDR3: CASSYERGGINEQFF
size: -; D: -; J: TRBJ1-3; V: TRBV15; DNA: TGTGCCACCAGCAGAGATTCCGGGCTAGGGCCCTCTGGAAACACCATATATTTT; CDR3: CATSRDSGLGPSGNTIYF
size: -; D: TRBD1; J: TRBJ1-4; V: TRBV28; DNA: TGTGCCAGCAGCCCCCGAGGGGGCCGGGGTGAAAAACTGTTTTTT; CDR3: CASSPRGGRGEKLFF
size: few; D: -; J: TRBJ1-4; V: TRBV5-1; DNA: TGCGCCAGCAGTTCCGACAAGATTGAAAAACTGTTTTTT; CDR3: CASSSDKIEKLFF
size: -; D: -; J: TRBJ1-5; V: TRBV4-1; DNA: TGCGCCAGCAGCCACCGGGAGAGACACCGTAGCAATCAGCCCCAGCATTTT; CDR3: CASSHRERHRSNQPQHF
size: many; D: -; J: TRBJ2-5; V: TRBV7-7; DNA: TGTGCCAGCAGCGAACGGGACACCGTGGAGACCCAGTACTTC; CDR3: CASSERDTVETQYF
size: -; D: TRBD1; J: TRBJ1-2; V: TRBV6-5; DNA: TGTGCCAGCAGCACACAGGGGACCTATGGCTACACCTTC; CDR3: CASSTQGTYGYTF
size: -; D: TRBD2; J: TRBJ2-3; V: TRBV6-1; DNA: TGTGCCAGCAGTGAACGAGGACTAGCGGGGGGATGGGCAGATACGCAGTATTTT; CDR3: CASSERGLAGGWADTQYF
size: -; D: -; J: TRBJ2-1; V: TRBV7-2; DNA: TGTGCCAGCAGCGGGGACTCTTACAATGAGCAGTTCTTC; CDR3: CASSGDSYNEQFF
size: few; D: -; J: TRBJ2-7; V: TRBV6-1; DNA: TGTGCCACCAGCCCCGTGGATGGGCCCTACGAGCAGTACTTC; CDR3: CATSPVDGPYEQYF
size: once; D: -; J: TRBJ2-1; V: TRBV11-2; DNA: TGTGCCAGCAGCGCTCAGGGGCCTCTCAGCAATGAGCAGTTCTTC; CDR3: CASSAQGPLSNEQFF
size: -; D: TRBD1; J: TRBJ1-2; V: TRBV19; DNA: TGTGCCAGTACCCCCAGGGGGCGCAACTATGGCTACACCTTC; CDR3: CASTPRGRNYGYTF
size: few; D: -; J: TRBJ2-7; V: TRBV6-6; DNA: TGTGCCAGCAGCAAAACTGAGGGGCTGCCATCCGAGCAGTACTTC; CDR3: CASSKTEGLPSEQYF
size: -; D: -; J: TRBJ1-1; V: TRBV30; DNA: TGTGCCTGGAGGCCGCCCGGCACCAGGAACACTGAAGCTTTCTTT; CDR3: CAWRPPGTRNTEAFF
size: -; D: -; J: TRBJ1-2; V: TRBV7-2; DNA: TGTGCCAGCAGCTCCTCATCTGGTAACTATGGCTACACCTTC; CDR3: CASSSSSGNYGYTF
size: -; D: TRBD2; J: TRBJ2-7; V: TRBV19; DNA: TGTGCCAGTAGTCCCGGGGGGGGCAGCAACTACGAGCAGTACTTC; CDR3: CASSPGGGSNYEQYF
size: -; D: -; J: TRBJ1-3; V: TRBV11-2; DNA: TGTGCCAGCAGCGGTCTCTCCGGAAACACCATATATTTT; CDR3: CASSGLSGNTIYF
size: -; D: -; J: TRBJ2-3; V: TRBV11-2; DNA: TGTGCCAGCAGCCGTGGGACCGGGACGCCTGGCACAGATACGCAGTATTTT; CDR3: CASSRGTGTPGTDTQYF
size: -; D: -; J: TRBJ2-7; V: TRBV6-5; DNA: TGTGCCAGCAGTGACACGTTAGCCTACGAGCAGTACTTC; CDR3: CASSDTLAYEQYF
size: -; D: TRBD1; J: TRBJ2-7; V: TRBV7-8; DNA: TGTGCCAGCAGCTTAGCGACGGGACAGGGGGTAATGGGGTCCTACGAGCAGTACTTC; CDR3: CASSLATGQGVMGSYEQYF
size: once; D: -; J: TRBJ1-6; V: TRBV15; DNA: TGTGCCACCAGAGGAGTCTCCTATAATTCACCCCTCCACTTT; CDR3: CATRGVSYNSPLHF
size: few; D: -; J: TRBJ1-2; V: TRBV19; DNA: TGTGCCAGTAACGCAGGGGTTGGCGGCTACACCTTC; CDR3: CASNAGVGGYTF
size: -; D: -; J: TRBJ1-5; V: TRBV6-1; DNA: TGTGCCAGCAGTGAAGCGCTTTTGACAGTCAATCAGCCCCAGCATTTT; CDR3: CASSEALLTVNQPQHF
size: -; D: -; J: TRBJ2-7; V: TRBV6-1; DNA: TGTGCCAGCAGTGAAGCGCCAAGTAGCTCCTACGAGCAGTACTTC; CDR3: CASSEAPSSSYEQYF
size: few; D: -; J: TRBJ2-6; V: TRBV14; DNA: TGTGCCAGCAGCCGCACAGGGCGAGGTGGGGCCAACGTCCTGACTTTC; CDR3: CASSRTGRGGANVLTF
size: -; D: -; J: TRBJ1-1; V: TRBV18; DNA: TGTGCCAGCTCACCCTCTAAAAGCGAGAACACTGAAGCTTTCTTT; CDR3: CASSPSKSENTEAFF
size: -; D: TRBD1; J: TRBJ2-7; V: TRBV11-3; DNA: TGTGCCAGCAGCCCAACAGGGGGCTCCTACGAGCAGTACTTC; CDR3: CASSPTGGSYEQYF
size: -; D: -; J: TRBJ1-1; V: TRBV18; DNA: TGTGCCAGCTTACAGGGTTCGAACACTGAAGCTTTCTTT; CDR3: CASLQGSNTEAFF
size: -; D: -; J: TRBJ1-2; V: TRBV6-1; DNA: TGTGCCAGCAGTGAAGCGGGGGGGCAGAGAGGTGGCTACACCTTC; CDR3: CASSEAGGQRGGYTF
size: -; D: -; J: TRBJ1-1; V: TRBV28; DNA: TGTGCCAGCAGTTTCCCTGACAGGTGGAACACTGAAGCTTTCTTT; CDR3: CASSFPDRWNTEAFF
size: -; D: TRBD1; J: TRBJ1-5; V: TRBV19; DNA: TGTGCCACCCTAGACAGGGAAAATCAGCCCCAGCATTTT; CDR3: CATLDRENQPQHF
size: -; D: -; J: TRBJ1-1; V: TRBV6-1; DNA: TGTGCCAGCAGTGAAGCGCGGGGGTTGGCTTTCTTT; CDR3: CASSEARGLAFF
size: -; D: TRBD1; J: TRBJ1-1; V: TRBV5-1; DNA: TGCGCCAGCAGCTGGGACAGGAACACTGAAGCTTTCTTT; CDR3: CASSWDRNTEAFF
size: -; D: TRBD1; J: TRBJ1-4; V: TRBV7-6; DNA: TGTGCCAGCAGCCTAGGGCCCACAGGGGGCTTAGGTGAAAAACTGTTTTTT; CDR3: CASSLGPTGGLGEKLFF
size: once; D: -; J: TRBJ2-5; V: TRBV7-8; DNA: TGTGCCAGCAGCTTAAGGACAGGCCGGGGGGAGACCCAGTACTTC; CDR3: CASSLRTGRGETQYF
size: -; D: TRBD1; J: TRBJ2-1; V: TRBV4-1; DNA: TGCGCCAGCAGCCAAGATAGGGGACAGGGCTACAATGAGCAGTTCTTC; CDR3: CASSQDRGQGYNEQFF
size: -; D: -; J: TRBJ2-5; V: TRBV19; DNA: TGTGCCAGTAGTCAGGGGGGGCCGGGAGAGACCCAGTACTTC; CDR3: CASSQGGPGETQYF
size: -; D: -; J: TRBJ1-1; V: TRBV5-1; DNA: TGCGCCAGCAGCTTGGACAGGCAAGGGACTGAAGCTTTCTTT; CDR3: CASSLDRQGTEAFF
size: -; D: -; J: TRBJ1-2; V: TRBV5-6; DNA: TGTGCCAGCAGCTACCGTAGAGAGGGAGGCTACACCTTC; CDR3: CASSYRREGGYTF
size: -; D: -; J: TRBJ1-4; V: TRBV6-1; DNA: TGTGCCAGCAGTCCCGGGGTGGAAGAAAAACTGTTTTTT; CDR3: CASSPGVEEKLFF
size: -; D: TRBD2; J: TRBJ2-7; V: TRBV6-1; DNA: TGTGCCAGCAGAGGACTAGCGGGGGTTTCCTACGAGCAGTACTTC; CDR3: CASRGLAGVSYEQYF
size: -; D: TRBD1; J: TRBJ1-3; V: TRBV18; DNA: TGTGCCAGCTCACCAGTCTTTCGGGGACAGGGTGGCAACACCATATATTTT; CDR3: CASSPVFRGQGGNTIYF
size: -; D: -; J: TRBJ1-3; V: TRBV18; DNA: TGTGCCAGCTCAGGCGAGAAGGGAAACACCATATATTTT; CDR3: CASSGEKGNTIYF
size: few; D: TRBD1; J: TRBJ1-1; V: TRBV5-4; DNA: TGTGCCACTCAGACAGGGGCACTCGTCACTGAAGCTTTCTTT; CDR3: CATQTGALVTEAFF
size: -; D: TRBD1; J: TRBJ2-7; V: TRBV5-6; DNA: TGTGCCAGCAGCTGGTCTACAGGGGGCCTACCACAAGAGCAGTACTTC; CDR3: CASSWSTGGLPQEQYF
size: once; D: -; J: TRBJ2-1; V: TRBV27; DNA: TGTGCCAGCAGTTTAAATTTTGGCAGAGGTACCTACAATGAGCAGTTCTTC; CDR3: CASSLNFGRGTYNEQFF
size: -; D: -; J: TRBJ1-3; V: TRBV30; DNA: TGTGCCTGGAGTGTTGGGGGGGACGGAAACACCATATATTTT; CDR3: CAWSVGGDGNTIYF
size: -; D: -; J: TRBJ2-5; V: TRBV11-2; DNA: TGTGCCAGCAGCCGGACTTTCCAAGAGACCCAGTACTTC; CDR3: CASSRTFQETQYF
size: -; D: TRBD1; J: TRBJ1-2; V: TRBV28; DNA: TGTGCCAGCAGTACGACAGGGTCTGTATCAGACTATGGCTACACCTTC; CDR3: CASSTTGSVSDYGYTF
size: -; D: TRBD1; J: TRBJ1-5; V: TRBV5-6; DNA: TGTGCCAGCAGCGGGGGACAGGGCGGTAATCAGCCCCAGCATTTT; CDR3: CASSGGQGGNQPQHF
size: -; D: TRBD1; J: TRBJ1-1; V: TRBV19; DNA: TGTGCCAGTAGACGACAGGGTGGGCCTGAAGCTTTCTTT; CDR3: CASRRQGGPEAFF
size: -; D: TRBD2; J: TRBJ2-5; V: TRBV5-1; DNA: TGCGCCAGCAGCCCCGGGACTAGCCCTTCACAAGAGACCCAGTACTTC; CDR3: CASSPGTSPSQETQYF